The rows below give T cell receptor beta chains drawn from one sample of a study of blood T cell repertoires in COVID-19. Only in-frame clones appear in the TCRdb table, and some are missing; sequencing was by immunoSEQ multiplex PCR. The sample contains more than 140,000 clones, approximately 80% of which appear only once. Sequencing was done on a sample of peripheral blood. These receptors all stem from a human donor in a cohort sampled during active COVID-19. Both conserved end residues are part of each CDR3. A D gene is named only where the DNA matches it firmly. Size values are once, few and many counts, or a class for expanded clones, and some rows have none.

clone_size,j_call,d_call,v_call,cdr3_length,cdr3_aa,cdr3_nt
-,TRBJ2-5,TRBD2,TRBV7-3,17,CASSPGLAGGSKETQYF,TGTGCCAGCAGCCCAGGACTAGCGGGAGGATCAAAAGAGACCCAGTACTTC
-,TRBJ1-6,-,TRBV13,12,CASSRGNSPLHF,TGTGCCAGCAGCCGCGGGAATTCACCCCTCCACTTT
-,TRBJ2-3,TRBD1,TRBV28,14,CASAGQGGWDTQYF,TGTGCCAGCGCGGGACAGGGGGGTTGGGATACGCAGTATTTT
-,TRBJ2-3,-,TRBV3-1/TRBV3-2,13,CASSQAVTDTQYF,TGTGCCAGCAGCCAAGCAGTCACAGATACGCAGTATTTT
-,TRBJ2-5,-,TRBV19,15,CASSTQRLGGETQYF,TGTGCCAGTAGTACCCAGCGTCTGGGCGGGGAGACCCAGTACTTC
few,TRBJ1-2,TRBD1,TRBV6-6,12,CASHRGDYGYTF,TGTGCCAGCCACAGGGGGGACTATGGCTACACCTTC
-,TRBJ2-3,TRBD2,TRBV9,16,CASSFGLAGVTDTQYF,TGTGCCAGCAGCTTTGGACTAGCGGGAGTCACAGATACGCAGTATTTT
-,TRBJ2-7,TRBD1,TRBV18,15,CASSPGQGLVNEQYF,TGTGCCAGCTCACCTGGACAGGGTTTGGTAAATGAGCAGTACTTC
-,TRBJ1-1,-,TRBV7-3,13,CASSFSWNTEAFF,TGTGCCAGCAGCTTTTCATGGAACACTGAAGCTTTCTTT
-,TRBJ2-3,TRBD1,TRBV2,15,CASRLDRGTLPTQYF,TGTGCCAGCAGATTGGACAGGGGGACTCTCCCTACGCAGTATTTT
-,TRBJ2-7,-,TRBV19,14,CASSTRGSAYEQYF,TGTGCCAGTAGTACCCGAGGTTCGGCCTACGAGCAGTACTTC
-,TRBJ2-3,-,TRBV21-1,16,CASSLRAGEATDTQYF,TGTGCCAGCAGCCTAAGAGCGGGAGAAGCCACAGATACGCAGTATTTT
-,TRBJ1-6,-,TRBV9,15,CASSVRGLKGSPLHF,TGTGCCAGCAGCGTACGAGGGCTCAAGGGATCACCCCTCCACTTT
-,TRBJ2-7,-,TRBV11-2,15,CASSVTNGGSYEQYF,TGTGCCAGCAGCGTCACCAACGGGGGCTCCTACGAGCAGTACTTC
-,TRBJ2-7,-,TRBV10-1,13,CASRWIGVGEQYF,TGCGCCAGCAGGTGGATCGGGGTTGGCGAGCAGTACTTC
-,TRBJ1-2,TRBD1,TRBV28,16,CASSLGGQGADYGYTF,TGTGCCAGCAGTTTGGGGGGACAGGGGGCTGACTATGGCTACACCTTC
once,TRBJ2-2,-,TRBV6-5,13,CASRAQSTGELFF,TGTGCCAGCAGGGCACAAAGCACCGGGGAGCTGTTTTTT
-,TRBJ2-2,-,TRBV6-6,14,CASSSPGLPGELFF,TGTGCCAGCAGTTCTCCGGGACTTCCCGGGGAGCTGTTTTTT
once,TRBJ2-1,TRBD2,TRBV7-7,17,CASSQASGRSSYNEQFF,TGTGCTAGCAGCCAAGCTAGCGGGAGGAGCTCCTACAATGAGCAGTTCTTC
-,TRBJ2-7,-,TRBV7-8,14,CASSLGTQFYEQYF,TGTGCCAGCAGCTTAGGGACTCAGTTTTACGAGCAGTACTTC
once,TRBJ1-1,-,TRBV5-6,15,CASSLRQRWNTEAFF,TGTGCCAGCAGCTTGCGACAACGTTGGAATACTGAAGCTTTCTTT
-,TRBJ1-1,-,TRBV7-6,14,CASSHLTGNSEAFF,TGTGCCAGCAGCCATTTGACGGGGAATTCGGAAGCTTTCTTT
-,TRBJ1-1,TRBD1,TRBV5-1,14,CASSQGTGDTEAFF,TGCGCCAGCAGCCAGGGGACAGGGGACACTGAAGCTTTCTTT
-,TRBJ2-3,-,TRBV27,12,CASSLTTGTQYF,TGTGCCAGCAGTTTGACAACAGGGACGCAGTATTTT
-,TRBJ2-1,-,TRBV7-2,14,CASSIRELGYEQFF,TGTGCCAGCAGCATACGGGAGTTGGGCTATGAGCAGTTCTTC
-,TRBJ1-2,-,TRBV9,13,CASSLTGPYGYTF,TGTGCCAGCAGCTTGACAGGCCCCTATGGCTACACCTTC
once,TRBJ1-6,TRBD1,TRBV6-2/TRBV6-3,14,CASSRQGANSPLHF,TGTGCCAGCAGCCGACAGGGGGCGAATTCACCCCTCCACTTT
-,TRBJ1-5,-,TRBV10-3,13,CAISEGGGQPQHF,TGTGCCATCAGTGAGGGGGGAGGTCAGCCCCAGCATTTT
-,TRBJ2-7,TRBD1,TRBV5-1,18,CASSSQAGGASSSYEQYF,TGCGCCAGCAGCTCGCAGGCAGGGGGAGCGTCTAGCTCCTACGAGCAGTACTTC
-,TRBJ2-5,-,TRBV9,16,CASSTWDAGAQETQYF,TGTGCCAGCAGCACCTGGGACGCGGGGGCCCAAGAGACCCAGTACTTC
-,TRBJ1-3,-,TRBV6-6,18,CASSQTIGQDRLGNTIYF,TGTGCCAGCAGTCAAACTATTGGCCAAGACCGACTCGGAAACACCATATATTTT
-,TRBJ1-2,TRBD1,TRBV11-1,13,CASSVTGEGGYTF,TGTGCCAGCAGCGTAACAGGGGAAGGCGGCTACACCTTC
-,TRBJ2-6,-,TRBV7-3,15,CASSSTGLGANVLTF,TGTGCCAGCAGCTCCACAGGGCTCGGGGCCAACGTCCTGACTTTC
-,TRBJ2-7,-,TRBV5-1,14,CASSLGTGLLEQYF,TGCGCCAGCAGCTTGGGCACAGGGCTTTTGGAGCAGTACTTC
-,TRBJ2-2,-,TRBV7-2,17,CASSLGWGRGETGELFF,TGTGCCAGCAGCTTAGGTTGGGGGCGCGGAGAGACCGGGGAGCTGTTTTTT
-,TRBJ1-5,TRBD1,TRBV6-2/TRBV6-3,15,CASSQQGTGNQPQHF,TGTGCCAGCAGTCAACAGGGGACCGGCAATCAGCCCCAGCATTTT
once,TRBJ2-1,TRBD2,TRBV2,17,CASIERRTSGRPSPVFF,TGTGCCAGCATTGAACGAAGGACTAGCGGGAGACCTTCCCCAGTGTTCTTC
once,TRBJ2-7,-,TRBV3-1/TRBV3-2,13,CASSPTAVYEQYF,TGTGCCAGCAGCCCGACAGCCGTCTACGAGCAGTACTTC
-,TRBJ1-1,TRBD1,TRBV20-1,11,CSARDGQGGFF,TGCAGTGCTAGAGATGGACAGGGGGGTTTCTTT
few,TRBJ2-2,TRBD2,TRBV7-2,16,CASSLRSGGNTGELFF,TGTGCCAGCAGCTTGAGGAGCGGGGGAAACACCGGGGAGCTGTTTTTT
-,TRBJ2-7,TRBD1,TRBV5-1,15,CASSNQDRGDYEQYF,TGCGCCAGCAGCAATCAGGACAGGGGCGACTACGAGCAGTACTTC
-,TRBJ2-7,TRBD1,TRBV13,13,CASRRRTGEEQYF,TGTGCCAGCAGACGAAGGACAGGGGAAGAGCAGTACTTC
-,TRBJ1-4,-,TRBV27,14,CASRLQGFDEKLFF,TGTGCCAGCAGGTTACAGGGTTTTGATGAAAAACTGTTTTTT
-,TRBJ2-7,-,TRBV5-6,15,CASSLVGAGTYEQYF,TGTGCCAGCAGCTTGGTGGGAGCCGGGACCTACGAGCAGTACTTC
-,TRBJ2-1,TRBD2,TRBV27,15,CASSFRGGRGNEQFF,TGTGCCAGCAGTTTCCGGGGGGGGAGAGGCAATGAGCAGTTCTTC
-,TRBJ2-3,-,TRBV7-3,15,CASSLTRSGTDTQYF,TGTGCCAGCAGCTTAACCCGCAGCGGCACAGATACGCAGTATTTT
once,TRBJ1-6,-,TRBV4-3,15,CASSQDGDYGSPLHF,TGCGCCAGCAGCCAAGATGGAGACTACGGATCACCCCTCCACTTT
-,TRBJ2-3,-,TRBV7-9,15,CASSLSGFRTDTQYF,TGTGCCAGCAGCTTAAGCGGGTTCCGCACAGATACGCAGTATTTT
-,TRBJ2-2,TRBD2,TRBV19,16,CASTRLAGFDGGELFF,TGTGCCAGTACCAGACTAGCGGGATTTGACGGCGGGGAGCTGTTTTTT
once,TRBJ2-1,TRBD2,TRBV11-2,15,CASSFVLRGGGEQFF,TGTGCCAGCAGCTTCGTTTTGCGGGGGGGAGGTGAGCAGTTCTTC
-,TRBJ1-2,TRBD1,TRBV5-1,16,CASSGLTGTLNYGYTF,TGCGCCAGCAGCGGACTGACAGGGACTCTTAACTATGGCTACACCTTC
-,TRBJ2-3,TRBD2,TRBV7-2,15,CASSLAGLAGDTQYF,TGTGCCAGCAGCTTAGCAGGGCTAGCGGGAGATACGCAGTATTTT
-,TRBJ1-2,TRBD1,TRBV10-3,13,CASDSGDRGGYTF,TGTGCCTCAGATTCAGGGGACAGGGGTGGCTACACCTTC
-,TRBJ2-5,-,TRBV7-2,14,CASSSGSKAETQYF,TGTGCCAGCAGCTCAGGGTCCAAAGCAGAGACCCAGTACTTC
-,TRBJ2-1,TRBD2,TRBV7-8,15,CASSIYLADYNEQFF,TGTGCCAGCAGCATCTACCTAGCGGACTACAATGAGCAGTTCTTC
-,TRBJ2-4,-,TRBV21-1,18,CASSISTNNDRNKNIQYF,TGTGCCAGCAGCATATCCACAAACAACGACAGAAACAAAAACATTCAGTACTTC